The sequence of this T cell receptor beta chain was determined in a study of blood T cells in healthy people across ages (dated by TCRdb to between 2015 and 2016). As for the study more broadly: In model experiments, template switching captured about one uniquely barcoded TCR beta cDNA molecule for every two T cells. The donors were split into four age groups: young (average 16 years), middle-aged (roughly 40), aged (about 56) and long-lived (more than 80). The study analyzed two additional independent replicas of 1 million unique cDNA reads from the same blood draw for two donors, one aged 18 to 30 and one aged 80 or older. To avoid experimental bias, donors of different ages were distributed randomly across sequencing lanes. Using deep sequencing normalized with unique cDNA molecular identifiers, the study measured how TCR beta repertoire diversity changes with age.

The CDR3 sequence holds 14 residues, the cysteine and phenylalanine included. CDR3 DNA is the only sequence kept; it has 42 bases, read in frame from the first base. V drops 5 bases and J drops 5 bases, leaving 13 bases in between. The donors were roughly 40 Caucasian individuals from Russia, aged roughly 6 to 90 years, who were systemically healthy. Roughly 10 milliliters of peripheral blood were drawn from each donor into EDTA-treated Vacutainer tubes. Ficoll-Paque density-gradient centrifugation was used to isolate PBMCs, with at least 7 million per sample. Trizol reagent was used to extract total RNA from the PBMCs, yielding at least 6 micrograms per sample. For every donor, an aliquot of PBMCs went through flow cytometry to measure the percentages of naive CD45RAhigh/CD27high T cells. Beyond this particular receptor, the publication reports: Estimates of total diversity from one million sequenced T cells were regarded as lower bounds and underestimates. The percentage of naive T cells measured by flow cytometry correlated strongly with observed TCR beta diversity. The long-lived group showed more naive CD4+ T cells, fewer expanded clones and increased TCR diversity than the aged group, suggesting age selection. As age increased, observed TCR beta diversity per million T cells dropped in a roughly linear way, and a significant reduction was already evident by age about 40. Because the CMV infection status of the donors was unknown, age-related changes in expanded clonotypes may potentially have been confounded. Since profiling was done on bulk unsorted PBMCs, naive and antigen-experienced compartments could not be conclusively compared.

Library preparation used 5' RACE. TCRdb names Illumina HiSeq 2500 as the instrument used. A second PCR of about 7 to 12 cycles was run with a J-beta primer mix and a sample-barcoded 5' primer. Each TCR beta cDNA molecule received a unique molecular identifier from a template-switch 5' adaptor carrying 12 random nucleotides. Each sample yielded at least 2.5 million CDR3-containing paired-end reads. First-strand cDNA synthesis was performed from all RNA using the Mint cDNA synthesis kit, with priming by a TRBC-specific oligonucleotide. Following uracil-DNA glycosylase treatment, all cDNA underwent a first 18-cycle PCR with the universal primers M1SS and BC2_uni_R. As for the authors' bioinformatics: Each sample was normalized by randomly selecting 1 million high-quality reads, each carrying a distinct molecular identifier. Instead of being binned into consensus sequences, reads with shared molecular identifiers were discarded. MiTCR, set to a Q25 quality threshold and the strictest error-elimination algorithm, was used for CDR3 identification, clonotype clustering and error correction. A nonparametric unseen species model with Euler transformation was used to estimate lower-bound total TCR beta diversity. TCRdb reprocessed the public reads (quality trimming at Q25 with fastp, clone calling with MiXCR) and kept in-frame beta chains. All rows with the same CDR3 protein become a single entry with the most common DNA and genes. The V and J calls come from TCRdb's annotation, not from the publication. The sample has some 370,000 distinct CDR3 sequences on record, about 49% of them singletons. The ten largest clones capture 45% to 60% of the sample.

This clonotype turned up a few times. Its antigen is still unknown. Per-nucleotide qualities are absent, and no much larger clonotype sits a single base away. The TCR originated in a man aged 55 to 69 in good health. The V and J genes are TRBV12-3 or TRBV12-4 and TRBJ2-1; the D gene assignment is perhaps TRBD1 or TRBD2, with each matching 7 bases. The sample consisted of blood. The CDR3 corresponds to CASSLQGGNNEQFF. The nucleotide sequence reads TGTGCCAGCAGTCTCCAGGGGGGGAACAATGAGCAGTTCTTC.